The 24 T cell receptor beta chains listed next were all sequenced from one sample in a study of CD8 T cells in ankylosing spondylitis. TCRdb independently ran MiXCR on the 5' RACE reads; one entry per CDR3 protein. Of roughly 200,000 distinct CDR3 sequences listed, 20% to 30% are singletons. Sequences were obtained from blood, either unsorted or a sorted T cell fraction (not recorded which). Receptors originate from a male donor with ankylosing spondylitis or in good health (not recorded which).

Details on this clonotype: This may stem from a read error, because a much larger clone lies one nucleotide away. The rearrangement joins TRBV29-1 to TRBJ2-5, with TRBD2 identical over 14 bases. CDR1 and CDR2 from the germline V gene are SQVTM and ANQGSEA. There are 15 residues in the CDR3. The CDR3 is CSVSTSGRGQETRYF. As DNA, the CDR3 is TGCAGCGTGTCGACTAGCGGGAGGGGGCAAGAGACCCGGTACTTC.

This clonotype was recorded many times. The J gene is TRBJ2-1, the V gene TRBV5-1; perhaps TRBD1 as D (5 bases). The CDR3 runs 15 residues. Germline-derived CDR1 and CDR2 are SGHRS and YFSETQ. V shed 1 base and J shed 6 bases, with 14 bases lying between them. The CDR3 reads CASSLRQGVANEQFF. As DNA, the CDR3 is TGCGCCAGCAGCTTGCGTCAGGGTGTAGCCAATGAGCAGTTCTTC.

This clonotype was counted many times. This chain links TRBV11-1 with TRBJ2-7; 7 nucleotides agree with TRBD1. This CDR3 is 16 amino acids long. Germline V gene sequence: CDR1 SGHAT, CDR2 FQDESV (reference sequence). V gave up 5 bases and J gave up 3 bases; unmatched junction bases: 13. CDR3 DNA sequence: TGTGCCAGCAGCGCTATAACAGACAGGGACGGCTACGAGCAGTACTTC. Its translation: CASSAITDRDGYEQYF.

The V gene is TRBV7-2, the J gene TRBJ2-7; tentative D call: TRBD1 (5 bases). The CDR3 runs 15 residues. With 0 bases removed from V and 1 base from J, the gap between germline ends came to 10 bases. The V gene's germline CDR1 is SGHTA and CDR2 FQGNSA. The CDR3 loop is CASSLAPTESYEQYF. The CDR3 nucleotides are TGTGCCAGCAGCTTAGCCCCGACAGAATCCTACGAGCAGTACTTC.

This clonotype was counted at least ten times. V and J are TRBV7-9 and TRBJ2-3; D gene uncertain. This CDR3 comprises 14 residues. The germline V gene encodes CDR1 SEHNR and CDR2 FQNEAQ (reference sequence). V lost 5 bases, J lost 2 bases, and 11 bases lay in between. The CDR3 DNA reads TGTGCCAGCAGCCGATCGACTTACACAGATACGCAGTATTTT. Translating gives CASSRSTYTDTQYF.

In its sample, this clonotype was seen many times. The chain employs TRBV4-1 and TRBJ1-5; the D gene is possibly TRBD1 (5 bases). Looked up from germline, CDR1 is MGHRA and CDR2 is YSYEKL. V lost 0 bases and J 4 bases, leaving 10 bases between the germline ends. The CDR3 length is 15 residues. Here the CDR3 reads CASSQDKQVNQPQHF. The CDR3 nucleotides read TGCGCCAGCAGCCAAGATAAACAGGTGAATCAGCCCCAGCATTTT.

The chain combines TRBV9 with TRBJ2-3, with a possible D match to TRBD2 (5 bases). Germline V CDR1 and CDR2: SGDLS, YYNGEE. Trimming left V 6 bases short and J 8 bases short, with 13 bases between. The CDR3 runs 12 residues. The CDR3 region has the DNA TGTGCCAGCAAATATAGCGCGGGTACGCAGTATTTT. Translated: CASKYSAGTQYF.

This clonotype was found many times. This chain uses TRBV3-1 with TRBJ1-6, with TRBD1 identical over 10 bases. Germline lookup yields CDR1 LGHDT and CDR2 YNNKEL (reference sequence). The CDR3 is 15 residues long. With V trimmed by 4 bases and J by 8 bases, 5 bases remained unmatched. This CDR3 reads CASSPRDRGHSPLHF. CDR3 DNA sequence: TGTGCCAGCAGCCCGAGGGACAGGGGACATTCACCCCTCCACTTT.

This clonotype was picked up many times. The rearrangement joins TRBV20-1 to TRBJ2-1, with 9 bases matching TRBD2. The CDR3 loop spans 15 amino acids. Germline loops: CDR1 DFQATT, CDR2 SNEGSKA (reference sequence). V shed 0 bases, J shed 7 bases, and the junction held 7 bases outside the gene matches. The CDR3 loop is CSARDIQREVNEQFF. DNA for the CDR3: TGCAGTGCTAGAGATATCCAGCGGGAGGTGAATGAGCAGTTCTTC.

This clonotype has more than one count but fewer than ten. The chain joins TRBV18 to TRBJ2-1; TRBD2 is a possible D gene (6 bases). Germline CDR1 KGHSH, CDR2 LQKENI. The CDR3 extends over 17 amino acids. V dropped 3 bases and J dropped 0 bases, with 15 bases sitting between them. CDR3 in amino acids: CASSPVPAGSSYNEQFF. The CDR3 DNA reads TGTGCCAGCTCACCCGTGCCAGCGGGTAGCTCCTACAATGAGCAGTTCTTC.

This clonotype was observed a handful of times. Here the CDR3 reads CASSSHLYGTIQAYNEQFF. The CDR3 DNA is TGTGCCAGCAGTTCCCACCTCTACGGGACTATTCAGGCCTACAATGAGCAGTTCTTC. The rearrangement links TRBV27 to TRBJ2-1, with 7 bases identical to TRBD2. This CDR3 region has 19 residues. Germline V gene data show CDR1 as MNHEY and CDR2 as SMNVEV (reference sequence). Trimming took 4 bases from V and 2 from J; bases not matched to a gene: 17.

In the case of this clonotype: The junction departs from the called germline gene at one end, perhaps through a read error. The genes are TRBV7-8 and TRBJ2-6, with 10 bases matching TRBD1. This CDR3 is 18 amino acids long. Germline V gives CDR1 SGHVS, CDR2 FQNEAQ. CDR3 sequence: CASSLPGQGLSGANALTF. The CDR3 DNA follows: TGTGCCAGCAGCTTACCGGGACAGGGGCTCTCTGGGGCCAACGCCCTGACTTTC.

This clonotype was picked up many times. V is TRBV5-4 and J is TRBJ2-1; 7 positions agree with TRBD1. The length of the CDR3 is 12 residues. Germline V gives CDR1 SGHNT, CDR2 YYREEE (reference sequence). Trimming removed 4 bases from V and 7 bases from J; junction bases left unmatched: 2. Here the CDR3 DNA reads TGTGCCAGCAGCAAGGACAGGAATGAGCAGTTCTTC. Amino acid sequence: CASSKDRNEQFF.

This clonotype was picked up many times. The V call is TRBV4-1, the J call TRBJ2-2; D is unclear. V was clipped by 0 bases and J by 6 bases, with 8 bases between them. CDR1 is MGHRA and CDR2 is YSYEKL in the germline V gene. This CDR3 is built from 14 residues. CDR3 sequence: CASSQEWFAGELFF. As DNA, the CDR3 is TGCGCCAGCAGCCAAGAATGGTTCGCCGGGGAGCTGTTTTTT.

This clonotype has a handful of counts. The chain uses TRBV20-1 and TRBJ2-7; TRBD2 agrees at 7 bases. The germline gives CDR1 DFQATT, CDR2 SNEGSKA (reference sequence). This CDR3 spans 13 amino acids. The V gene end was trimmed by 6 bases and the J gene end by 6 bases; junction bases not matched to a gene: 11. The CDR3 sequence is CSASGGSVFEQYF. CDR3 bases: TGCAGTGCCTCGGGAGGATCGGTATTCGAGCAGTACTTC.

This chain links TRBV29-1 with TRBJ1-2; weak D call: TRBD1 (5 bases). The CDR3 runs 14 residues. CDR1 SQVTM and CDR2 ANQGSEA come from the germline V gene. Trimming took 4 bases from V and 1 from J, leaving 13 bases between them. CDR3 sequence (DNA): TGCAGCGTTGTACCGGGGGACGGTAACTATGGCTACACCTTC. Its protein is CSVVPGDGNYGYTF.

This clonotype has at least ten counts. This chain joins TRBV5-6 and TRBJ2-5; possibly TRBD1 for D (5 bases). Germline V lookup: CDR1 SGHDT, CDR2 YYEEEE. This CDR3 spans 14 amino acids. V was clipped by 4 bases and J by 5 bases, with 15 bases between them. The DNA for the CDR3 is TGTGCCAGCAGCCTGAAAGGGGTTTGGGAGACCCAGTACTTC. Protein sequence: CASSLKGVWETQYF.

This clonotype was detected ten times or more. The chain couples TRBV6-2 or TRBV6-3 to TRBJ2-1, with 15 bases identical to TRBD2. The germline V gene encodes CDR1 MNHEY and CDR2 SVGEGT. The CDR3 has 21 residues. V shed 1 base and J 7 bases; nucleotides not matched to a gene: 17. CDR3 protein: CASSYFPTNGLAGGYMNEQFF. CDR3 coding DNA: TGTGCCAGCAGTTACTTTCCTACCAACGGACTAGCGGGAGGGTACATGAATGAGCAGTTCTTC.

The chain links TRBV7-3 to TRBJ2-3; D is uncertain. In germline, CDR1 is SGHTA, CDR2 FQGTGA. This CDR3 has 14 amino acids. Trimming stripped 0 bases from V and 5 bases from J, with 9 bases between. In DNA form, the CDR3 reads TGTGCCAGCAGCTTAACGTCTGGCGGAGATACGCAGTATTTT. It is translated as CASSLTSGGDTQYF.

This clonotype was counted many times. The V and J genes are TRBV5-1 and TRBJ2-1; TRBD1 aligns across 9 bases. The CDR3 loop spans 15 amino acids. J lost 8 bases, V lost 3 bases, and 9 bases had no gene match. Germline V gene data show CDR1 as SGHRS and CDR2 as YFSETQ. CDR3 residues: CASSSTGGAGYEQFF. DNA for the CDR3: TGCGCCAGCAGCTCAACAGGGGGCGCGGGTTATGAGCAGTTCTTC.

This clonotype was observed at least ten times. V usage is TRBV20-1 and J usage is TRBJ2-3, with D hard to call. This CDR3 region has 12 residues. CDR1 and CDR2 (germline): DFQATT, SNEGSKA (reference sequence). V shed 3 bases and J shed 2 bases, with 6 bases lying between them. The chain's CDR3 is CSASDTTDTQYF. CDR3 DNA: TGCAGTGCTAGTGACACCACAGATACGCAGTATTTT.

This clonotype has only a few counts. The genes are TRBV29-1 and TRBJ1-1; TRBD1 matches at 7 bases. CDR1 and CDR2 (germline): SQVTM, ANQGSEA. The CDR3 consists of 11 residues. V lost 4 bases to trimming and J lost 7 bases; unmatched junction nucleotides: 3. The CDR3 is CSVATGVEAFF. The DNA for the CDR3 is TGCAGCGTTGCCACAGGGGTTGAAGCTTTCTTT.

This clonotype was observed many times. DNA for the CDR3: TGCAGTGCCTACAGGGGGCTGGGCACTGAAGCTTTCTTT. This translates into CSAYRGLGTEAFF. The genes are TRBV20-1 and TRBJ1-1, with 9 bases fitting TRBD1. This CDR3 has 13 residues. In germline, CDR1 is DFQATT, CDR2 SNEGSKA (reference sequence). The junction had 6 bases not matched to a gene; V was cut back by 6 bases and J by 4 bases.

CDR3 DNA: TGTGCCAGCAGGCTAGGGGGCGAGCAGTACTTC. Residues: CASRLGGEQYF. This chain uses TRBV6-5 with TRBJ2-7; the D gene is possibly TRBD1 (6 bases). Per the germline V gene, CDR1 is MNHEY and CDR2 is SVGAGI. The V gene lost 6 bases and the J gene lost 6 bases, with 9 bases spanning the gap. CDR3 length equals 11 residues.